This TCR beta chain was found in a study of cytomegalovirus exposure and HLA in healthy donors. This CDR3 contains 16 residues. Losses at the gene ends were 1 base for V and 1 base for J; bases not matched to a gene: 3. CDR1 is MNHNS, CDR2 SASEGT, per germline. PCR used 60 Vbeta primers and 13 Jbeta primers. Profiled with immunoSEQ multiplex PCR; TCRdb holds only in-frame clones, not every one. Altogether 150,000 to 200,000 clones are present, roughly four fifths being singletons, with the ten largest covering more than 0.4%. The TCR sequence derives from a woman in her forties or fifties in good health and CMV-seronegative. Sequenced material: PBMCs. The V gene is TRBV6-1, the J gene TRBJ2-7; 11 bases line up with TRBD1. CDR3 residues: CASSEVGQGASYEQYF. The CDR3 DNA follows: TGTGCCAGCAGTGAAGTCGGACAGGGGGCTTCCTACGAGCAGTACTTC.